The 7 T cell receptor beta chains below come from one sample, sequenced in a study of blood T cells in healthy people across ages. Primers used in a second PCR of roughly 6 to 11 cycles were a sample-barcoded 5' primer and a J-beta primer mix. One entry per CDR3 protein results from TCRdb running MiXCR on the 5' RACE reads. The sample records about 800,000 distinct CDR3 sequences, 20% to 25% being singletons. The data were also submitted as part of a second study, on T cells of mothers and their children.

The sequencing sample was made of blood. The receptors were gathered from a boy aged 5-17 years in good health.

The V and J genes are TRBV7-2 and TRBJ1-4, with D unclear. CDR1 SGHTA and CDR2 FQGNSA come from the germline V gene. With 3 bases removed from V and 4 bases from J, the gap between germline ends came to 9 bases. CDR3 length: 14 residues. The CDR3 protein is CASSFDIFNEKLFF. CDR3 coding DNA: TGTGCCAGCAGCTTCGACATATTTAATGAAAAACTGTTTTTT. The full variable domain, completed using reference TRBV7-2 and TRBJ1-4, is GAGVSQSPSNKVTEKGKDVELRCDPISGHTALYWYRQSLGQGLEFLIYFQGNSAPDKSGLPSDRFSAERTGGSVSTLTIQRTQQEDSAVYLCASSFDIFNEKLFFGSGTQLSVL.

The chain combines TRBV7-2 with TRBJ2-1; 7 positions match TRBD2. The V gene's germline CDR1 is SGHTA and CDR2 FQGNSA. This CDR3 region has 16 residues. Trimming took 6 bases from V and 2 from J; bases not matched to a gene: 10. The CDR3: CASRASGTVTYNEQFF. In nucleotides, the CDR3 is TGTGCCAGCAGGGCCAGCGGGACGGTAACCTACAATGAGCAGTTCTTC.

The chain has TRBV5-5 and TRBJ1-1, with a tentative D call TRBD1 (5 bases). This CDR3 is built from 14 residues. The V and J ends lost 0 bases and 6 bases respectively, with 12 bases between them. Germline V lookup: CDR1 SGHKS, CDR2 YYEKEE (reference sequence). The DNA of the CDR3 is TGTGCCAGCAGCTTGGAGGAGGGGACCCCTGAAGCTTTCTTT. Encoded protein: CASSLEEGTPEAFF.

This clonotype was detected only a few times. The CDR3 DNA sequence: TGTGCCAGCAGCTTAGCGTTAGTGGGGGGGCTCGGGTACTTC. Encoded protein: CASSLALVGGLGYF. The chain links TRBV7-2 to TRBJ2-5, with D possibly being TRBD2 (7 bases). This CDR3 has 14 residues. Trimming removed 0 bases from V and 13 bases from J, with 18 bases in between. Per the germline V gene, CDR1 is SGHTA and CDR2 is FQGNSA.

There are many counts of this clonotype. The chain employs TRBV6-2 or TRBV6-3 and TRBJ2-5, with TRBD2 as a possible D gene (6 bases). The V end was cut by 5 bases, the J end by 2 bases, with 9 bases between. This CDR3 has 13 amino acids. CDR1 and CDR2 (germline): MNHEY, SVGEGT. Here the CDR3 reads CASSREPQETQYF. CDR3 nucleotide sequence: TGTGCCAGCAGTCGGGAGCCACAAGAGACCCAGTACTTC.

In this sample, this clonotype turned up a few times. V gene TRBV7-2 combines with J gene TRBJ2-6; 11 nucleotides agree with TRBD2. Unmatched junction bases numbered 8, after V lost 0 bases and J lost 1 base. Germline CDR1 and CDR2: SGHTA and FQGNSA. The CDR3 covers 20 residues. CDR3 amino acids: CASSLARRVAGGSGANVLTF. The CDR3 nucleotides read TGTGCCAGCAGCTTAGCGCGTCGTGTAGCGGGAGGGTCTGGGGCCAACGTCCTGACTTTC.

This clonotype was detected once. A read error may produce the germline difference seen at one junction end. The V and J genes are TRBV5-1 and TRBJ2-3; weak D call: TRBD2 (7 bases). Per the germline V gene, CDR1 is SGHRS and CDR2 is YFSETQ. CDR3 size: 17 residues. DNA for the CDR3: TGCGCCAGCAGCTTGGATCGGGGGGCCTATAGCACAGATACGCGGTATTTT. It specifies CASSLDRGAYSTDTRYF. Variable domain in full (rest from reference TRBV5-1 and TRBJ2-3): KAGVTQTPRYLIKTRGQQVTLSCSPISGHRSVSWYQQTPGQGLQFLFEYFSETQRNKGNFPGRFSGRQFSNSRSEMNVSTLELGDSALYLCASSLDRGAYSTDTRYFGPGTRLTVL.